The present entry profiles one T cell receptor beta chain with its context. The data belong to a study of cytomegalovirus exposure and HLA in healthy donors. The PCR was carried out with 60 Vbeta primers and 13 Jbeta primers. The protocol was immunoSEQ multiplex PCR, while the TCRdb copy is restricted to in-frame clones and leaves out a portion. Of fewer than 250,000 clones detected, 83% appear once; the ten largest clones hold 1.5% to 2%. V lost 1 base and J lost 2; bases outside the gene matches: 7. Germline CDR1 is MNHEY and CDR2 is SMNVEV (reference sequence). This CDR3 region has 16 residues. The sequence derives from a man aged 35-49 years in good health and CMV-seropositive. The chain employs TRBV27 and TRBJ1-2, with TRBD1 identical over 7 bases. Specimen: PBMCs. CDR3 protein: CASSLYTQGRNYGYTF. Written as DNA, the CDR3 is TGTGCCAGCAGTTTATATACACAGGGGCGAAACTATGGCTACACCTTC.